One sample yielded the 29 T cell receptor beta chains listed below, sequenced in a study of identical twins (dated by TCRdb to the mid-2010s). Library construction relied on 5' RACE. Instrument used: Illumina HiSeq 2000. TCRdb reprocessing: public reads trimmed at Q25 with fastp, clones called with MiXCR, in-frame beta chains kept. All rows with the same CDR3 protein become a single entry with the most common DNA and genes. Across this sample there are approximately 670,000 distinct CDR3 sequences, with approximately 6.1% seen only once. The leading ten clones occupy roughly 1.8% of the sample. Sequencing was done on a sample of naive T cells sorted from blood. This specimen's cell subset or site label, interpreted: cells isolated with a human naive T-cell isolation kit. The receptors stem from a man aged 18 to 29 in good health.

This clonotype was observed many times. This sequence joins TRBV29-1 and TRBJ2-3; tentatively, D is TRBD2 (5 bases). CDR1 and CDR2 from the germline V gene are SQVTM and ANQGSEA. Trimming pared 8 bases from V and 3 bases from J, leaving 18 bases between. This CDR3 has 14 amino acids. In DNA, the CDR3 is TGCAGCACCGGGGATTTCGTTAGAACAGATACGCAGTATTTT. It translates to CSTGDFVRTDTQYF.

The V call is TRBV27, the J call TRBJ2-2; D is uncertain. CDR1 MNHEY and CDR2 SMNVEV come from the germline V gene (reference sequence). This CDR3 has 14 residues. Trimming stripped 0 bases from V and 4 bases from J, with 6 bases between. In DNA form, the CDR3 reads TGTGCCAGCAGTTTATCAGGGTTCACCGGGGAGCTGTTTTTT. This encodes CASSLSGFTGELFF.

This clonotype was detected many times. J is TRBJ1-1 and V is TRBV6-6; D possibly corresponds to TRBD1 (5 bases). Trimming left V 5 bases short and J 8 bases short, with 9 bases between. Germline V gene data show CDR1 as MNHNY and CDR2 as SVGAGI (reference sequence). This CDR3 spans 11 amino acids. This CDR3 is CASSAGFEAFF. The CDR3, as DNA: TGTGCCAGCAGTGCAGGGTTCGAAGCTTTCTTT.

This clonotype was recorded a few times. The chain is built from TRBV6-1 and TRBJ2-7; D assignment may be TRBD1 or TRBD2 (5 bases each). The CDR3 length is 14 residues. CDR1 and CDR2 from the germline V gene are MNHNS and SASEGT. V lost 6 bases to trimming and J lost 4 bases, with 16 bases between them. For the CDR3, the DNA is TGTGCCAGCAGCTCTGACTTGGGACCTTACGAGCAGTACTTC. Translated: CASSSDLGPYEQYF.

This clonotype showed up just a few times. The CDR3, as DNA: TGTGCCAGCAGCTTCACTAGCGTACAAGAGACCCAGTACTTC. Translating it yields CASSFTSVQETQYF. The chain recombines TRBV3-1 with TRBJ2-5; 7 bases are a match to TRBD2. CDR1 LGHDT and CDR2 YNNKEL come from the germline V gene (reference sequence). The CDR3 length is 14 residues. With V trimmed by 5 bases and J by 2 bases, 5 bases remained unmatched.

The chain uses TRBV20-1 and TRBJ2-1; 10 bases map to TRBD2. V shed 3 bases, J shed 12 bases, and the junction held 17 bases outside the gene matches. Germline lookup yields CDR1 DFQATT and CDR2 SNEGSKA (reference sequence). The CDR3 runs to 16 residues. CDR3 in amino acids: CSASRAGTSEWVGQFF. The DNA of the CDR3 is TGCAGTGCTAGCCGGGCCGGGACTAGCGAGTGGGTGGGGCAGTTCTTC.

CDR3 region: CASSHTSGRTSGANVLTF. The CDR3 nucleotides are TGTGCCAGCAGCCATACTAGCGGGAGGACCTCTGGGGCCAACGTCCTGACTTTC. V usage is TRBV7-8 and J usage is TRBJ2-6; 12 bases match TRBD2. Per the germline V gene, CDR1 is SGHVS and CDR2 is FQNEAQ. Germline trimming cut 5 bases from V and 0 bases from J; bases unmatched to any gene: 5. The CDR3 is made up of 18 amino acids.

This clonotype was observed a few times. The rearrangement uses TRBV5-1 and TRBJ2-3, with D possibly TRBD2 on 6 matching bases. The CDR3 is 17 residues long. Germline CDR1 SGHRS, CDR2 YFSETQ. Trimming cost V 2 bases and J 0 bases, with 16 bases left between them. The CDR3 sequence: CASSFDDGLLSTDTQYF. The CDR3 nucleotides read TGCGCCAGCAGCTTCGACGACGGACTACTTAGCACAGATACGCAGTATTTT.

This clonotype has ten or more counts. CDR3 region: CATSGKVAGPYNEQFF. DNA of the CDR3: TGTGCCACCAGCGGGAAGGTAGCGGGCCCCTACAATGAGCAGTTCTTC. This rearrangement joins TRBV15 to TRBJ2-1; 7 nucleotides agree with TRBD2. The length of the CDR3 is 16 residues. Germline V gene lookup returns CDR1 LNHNV and CDR2 YYDKDF (reference sequence). V lost 5 bases, J lost 2 bases, and 9 bases stayed unmatched.

The V and J genes are TRBV6-2 or TRBV6-3 and TRBJ2-1, with D hard to call. Trimming stripped 0 bases from V and 2 bases from J, with 11 bases between. This CDR3 has 16 amino acids. CDR1 MNHEY and CDR2 SVGEGT come from the germline V gene. DNA for the CDR3: TGTGCCAGCAGTTACTCCCCTCTGGCACCCTACAATGAGCAGTTCTTC. It codes for CASSYSPLAPYNEQFF.

This clonotype occurred many times. This chain links TRBV12-3 or TRBV12-4 with TRBJ1-6, with D possibly being TRBD1 (5 bases). Between the trimmed V and J ends, which lost 6 bases and 7 bases, there was a span of 16 bases. This CDR3 spans 15 amino acids. The CDR3 loop is CASSRAGTGNSPLHF. For the CDR3, the DNA is TGTGCCAGCAGCCGCGCCGGGACTGGGAATTCACCCCTCCACTTT.

This clonotype showed up many times. The gene calls are TRBV5-1 and TRBJ2-7; no clear D gene. With 0 bases removed from V and 3 bases from J, the gap between germline ends came to 16 bases. Looked up from germline, CDR1 is SGHRS and CDR2 is YFSETQ. This CDR3 spans 16 amino acids. CDR3 nucleotides: TGCGCCAGCAGCTTGGTTTCCGGAGAACCAAACTACGAGCAGTACTTC. The encoded protein is CASSLVSGEPNYEQYF.

This clonotype showed up many times. V is TRBV27 and J is TRBJ2-1, with TRBD1 matching 7 bases. Germline V lookup: CDR1 MNHEY, CDR2 SMNVEV (reference sequence). The CDR3 covers 14 residues. Trimming at V came to 6 bases and at J to 11 bases, leaving 13 bases not matched to a gene. CDR3 DNA sequence: TGTGCCAGCAGGGAAGCCGGGACAGAGAATAAGCAGTTCTTC. Its protein is CASREAGTENKQFF.

Of note for this clonotype: This may stem from a read error, because a much larger clone lies one nucleotide away. The rearrangement uses TRBV27 and TRBJ1-1; no clear D. Trimming stripped 6 bases from V and 4 bases from J, with 18 bases between. Looked up from germline, CDR1 is MNHEY and CDR2 is SMNVEV (reference sequence). The CDR3 is 15 amino acids. DNA of the CDR3: TGTGCCAGCAGCTCTTCGTGGGGTTTGAGCACTGAAGCTTTCTTT. Protein: CASSSSWGLSTEAFF.

This clonotype was detected only a few times. The gene calls are TRBV18 and TRBJ2-5; 7 nucleotides agree with TRBD1. This CDR3 is built from 15 residues. The junction had 7 bases not matched to a gene; V was cut back by 4 bases and J by 2 bases. The germline gives CDR1 KGHSH, CDR2 LQKENI. The CDR3 here is CASSLRQGEQETQYF. The DNA for the CDR3 is TGTGCCAGCTCACTAAGACAGGGTGAACAAGAGACCCAGTACTTC.

This clonotype appeared many times. The rearrangement joins TRBV27 to TRBJ2-3; D is unclear. Trimming shortened V by 2 bases and J by 6 bases, and 15 bases separated the two germline ends. This CDR3 is 15 amino acids long. CDR1 MNHEY and CDR2 SMNVEV come from the germline V gene (reference sequence). Here the CDR3 reads CASSLMKGVGDTQYF. In nucleotides, the CDR3 is TGTGCCAGCAGTTTAATGAAGGGTGTCGGGGATACGCAGTATTTT.

This clonotype appeared many times. The rearrangement joins TRBV12-3 or TRBV12-4 to TRBJ2-7; D unclear. The CDR3 covers 13 residues. Trimming pared 8 bases from V and 5 bases from J, leaving 16 bases between. CDR3 protein: CASAGIGEHEQYF. CDR3 nucleotide sequence: TGTGCCAGCGCTGGCATAGGCGAGCACGAGCAGTACTTC.

The chain has TRBV20-1 and TRBJ2-7; TRBD2 might be the D (6 bases). Trimming left V 2 bases short and J 5 bases short, with 13 bases between. Germline CDR1 and CDR2: DFQATT and SNEGSKA (reference sequence). The CDR3 has 13 residues. Here the CDR3 DNA reads TGCAGTGCTAGACAGTCAGGCGGGGACGAGCAGTACTTC. Translating gives CSARQSGGDEQYF.

This clonotype has at least ten counts. The rearrangement links TRBV7-2 to TRBJ2-2; D may correspond to TRBD1 or TRBD2 (5 bases each). Germline V CDR1 and CDR2: SGHTA, FQGNSA. Trimming pared 7 bases from V and 7 bases from J, leaving 19 bases between. CDR3 length equals 15 residues. The CDR3 sequence: CASTLAREQGGELFF. Here the CDR3 DNA reads TGTGCCAGCACCCTGGCTAGGGAGCAGGGCGGGGAGCTGTTTTTT.

The gene calls are TRBV5-1 and TRBJ2-3; D is uncertain. Trimming cost V 2 bases and J 6 bases, with 10 bases left between them. This CDR3 is built from 13 residues. The germline V gene has CDR1 SGHRS and CDR2 YFSETQ. Here the CDR3 reads CASSFQVGDTQYF. CDR3 DNA: TGCGCCAGCAGCTTCCAAGTGGGGGATACGCAGTATTTT.

V and J are TRBV7-9 and TRBJ2-7; 14 bases agree with TRBD2. This CDR3 comprises 17 residues. V was clipped by 4 bases and J by 4 bases; unmatched bases: 9. In germline, CDR1 is SEHNR, CDR2 FQNEAQ (reference sequence). The CDR3 DNA sequence: TGTGCCAGCAGCTCTGGGGGACTAGCGGGAGTGACGTACGAGCAGTACGTC. It codes for CASSSGGLAGVTYEQYV.

This clonotype was observed a handful of times. The rearrangement uses TRBV4-1 and TRBJ1-1; TRBD1 might be the D (5 bases). Germline CDR1 and CDR2: MGHRA and YSYEKL. V was cut by 4 bases and J by 4 bases, with 16 bases left in between. The CDR3 totals 15 residues. CDR3 nucleotide sequence: TGCGCCAGCAGCCCCCAAGTTGGCGGGGGCACTGAAGCTTTCTTT. It specifies CASSPQVGGGTEAFF.

This clonotype was detected many times. The V gene is TRBV13, the J gene TRBJ2-2, with no clear D. V was cut by 5 bases and J by 3 bases, with 7 bases left in between. Germline V gives CDR1 PRHDT, CDR2 FYEKMQ (reference sequence). CDR3 length: 13 amino acids. CDR3 residues: CASSRLDTGELFF. For the CDR3, the DNA is TGTGCCAGCAGCCGCCTTGACACCGGGGAGCTGTTTTTT.

This clonotype was counted at least ten times. The chain has TRBV20-1 and TRBJ1-3; D gene unclear. The CDR3 extends over 15 amino acids. The ends were cut back, 3 bases at V and 3 bases at J, with 15 bases in the middle. Germline assignment: CDR1 DFQATT and CDR2 SNEGSKA (reference sequence). CDR3 DNA: TGCAGTGCTAGCACCGGGAAGTTAGGTGGAAACACCATATATTTT. Its protein product is CSASTGKLGGNTIYF.

The CDR3 DNA reads as TGTGCCAGCAGTATCTACCGCGGGGACTCACAGGGGCCTACCTACGAGCAGTACTTC. Translating gives CASSIYRGDSQGPTYEQYF. V and J are TRBV6-2 or TRBV6-3 and TRBJ2-7; TRBD1 might be the D (7 bases). In germline, CDR1 is MNHEY, CDR2 SVGEGT. V lost 5 bases and J lost 2, with 28 bases in between. The CDR3 is 19 amino acids.

This clonotype was recorded a few times. The genes are TRBV18 and TRBJ2-5; 8 positions match TRBD2. The CDR3 extends over 14 amino acids. The trim removed 3 bases at V and 5 bases at J, leaving 5 bases unmatched. Germline-derived CDR1 and CDR2 are KGHSH and LQKENI. CDR3 protein: CASSPWTSSETQYF. CDR3 nucleotides: TGTGCCAGCTCACCCTGGACTAGCTCCGAGACCCAGTACTTC.

The sample holds many counts of this clonotype. The chain has TRBV12-3 or TRBV12-4 and TRBJ2-7, with 8 bases lining up with TRBD1. CDR3 size: 16 residues. The junction had 14 bases not matched to a gene; V was cut back by 5 bases and J by 5 bases. The CDR3 loop reads CASSAGVGTGNHEQYF. CDR3 nucleotide sequence: TGTGCCAGCAGTGCCGGGGTCGGGACAGGTAACCACGAGCAGTACTTC.

The J gene is TRBJ2-6, the V gene TRBV18, with D unresolved. Trimming pared 6 bases from V and 0 bases from J, leaving 12 bases between. This CDR3 spans 16 amino acids. Germline V gene lookup returns CDR1 KGHSH and CDR2 LQKENI. The chain's CDR3 is CASSAMVLSGANVLTF. The DNA of the CDR3 is TGTGCCAGCTCCGCAATGGTCCTCTCTGGGGCCAACGTCCTGACTTTC.

Ten or more counts support this clonotype. This sequence joins TRBV4-3 and TRBJ2-2, with a tentative D call TRBD2 (5 bases). CDR1 and CDR2 from the germline V gene are LGHNA and YSLEER. The CDR3 is 14 residues long. Trimming stripped 8 bases from V and 4 bases from J, with 14 bases between. CDR3 loop: CASWDPGGTGELFF. The DNA for the CDR3 is TGCGCCAGCTGGGATCCAGGAGGCACCGGGGAGCTGTTTTTT.